This TCR beta chain appears in the sequencing data of a study of early stage breast cancer tumors (dated by TCRdb to the late 2010s). Describing the broader study: Of the 15 to 20 invasive breast tumors, about a dozen were found to be estrogen receptor-positive, progesterone receptor-positive and HER2-negative. Of the roughly twelve ER+/PR+/HER2- tumors, eight were classified as invasive ductal carcinomas and four as invasive lobular carcinomas. Across all samples, 2.5 million to 3 million templates representing approximately 1,000,000 unique clonotypes were detected. A read coverage of roughly 10-fold per sample was achieved on average.

Study-level results and caveats: Greater similarity was observed between blood and normal breast repertoires than between blood and tumor repertoires, and tumor was distinguished from normal in most of the 16 patients when each tissue was compared with blood. Bulk genomic DNA sequencing of unsorted cells missed chain pairing and functional markers such as CD4, CD8 and FOXP3. Enriched TCRB sequences shared across patients were mostly commonly generated sequences, unlikely to play an important role in the tumor microenvironment. Approximately 2.5-fold higher T cell density and higher clonality were observed in tumors than in adjacent normal breast tissue. Because the cohort was small, a breakdown by tumor subtype could not be done.

The study profiled bulk TCR beta-chain repertoires in matched peripheral blood, tumor and adjacent normal breast tissue taken from some 17 patients with early-stage breast cancer. Before surgery, about 5-11 mL of whole blood was collected into EDTA tubes and then processed within 2 hours. Ficoll-Paque centrifugation in SepMate-50 tubes was used to isolate peripheral blood mononuclear cells. PBMCs were cryopreserved in aliquots of about 2 to 4 million cells in about 90% FBS with around 10% DMSO and kept in liquid nitrogen. The Qiagen AllPrep DNA/RNA Mini kit was used to extract genomic DNA. Each sample was amplified as two independent genomic DNA replicates: around 0.45 ug for blood and about 1.4 ug for tumor or normal breast. Following the manufacturer's instructions, the ImmunoSeq Intro kit was used to carry out TCRB sequencing on genomic DNA. For absolute quantification, the approximately 29-cycle multiplex PCR included proprietary primers along with spike-in control sequences. Single-end 150-bp reads were used to sequence an 87-bp fragment covering the CDR3 and the flanking V and J genes. Seven samples, each with two replicates, were multiplexed per lane of an Illumina MiSeq using version 3.0 chemistry. The authors' analysis ran thus. The vendor's proprietary pipeline processed the raw data and merged both replicates into a single result for each sample. To define clonotypes, the study grouped productive rearrangements that shared the V-gene family, CDR3 amino acid sequence and J-gene segment. To compute clonality, the normalized Shannon entropy (Pielou evenness) of TCRB abundances was subtracted from 1. To estimate T cell density, the total number of templates was divided by the number of input cells, which was inferred from the amount of DNA input. Recon with default parameters was used to estimate total repertoire diversity and clonality. Clonotypes with over 0.1% abundance in tumor and at least 32-fold higher abundance in tumor than in normal breast were defined as tumor-enriched. TCRdb's version of the immuneACCESS table is confined to in-frame rearrangements and falls short of the full clone set. An unresolved V gene accounts for under half of the shortfall where checked; the remainder is of unknown origin. The DNA was the basis for D and trimming; V, J and clone size are from that table. This sample holds 65,000 to 75,000 clones; 65% to 85% were observed only once. Over 3.5% of the sample lies in the top ten.

This clone was recorded once. Its antigen is unknown. It has no much larger one-base neighbor in the sample; base qualities were not kept. CDR1 and CDR2 are read off the germline V gene as SGDLS and YYNGEE. Relative to germline, V is missing 0 bases and J is missing 4 bases, with 14 bases of the junction outside any gene match. The CDR3 measures 19 amino acids from cysteine to phenylalanine. The read is trimmed to its CDR3 DNA, 57 bases read in frame from base 1. The specimen was blood. The clonotype was recovered from a person aged 40 to 49 with breast cancer. The chain is encoded by TRBV9 joined to TRBJ2-1; TRBD2 aligns with 9 central bases. CDR3 loop: CASSVEAGGSGRQYNEQFF. The nucleotide sequence reads TGTGCCAGCAGCGTAGAGGCAGGGGGAAGCGGGAGGCAGTACAATGAGCAGTTCTTC.